This T cell receptor beta chain was sequenced in a study of response to subunit inactivated influenza vaccine. This clonotype was observed a few times. The CDR3 covers 15 residues. Germline CDR1 SQVTM, CDR2 ANQGSEA. The V and J ends lost 4 bases and 5 bases respectively, with 20 bases between them. TCRdb re-called the RT-PCR reads through MiXCR, storing one row per CDR3 protein. The sample carries roughly 500,000 distinct CDR3 sequences, roughly a quarter recorded once. These data were also reused for a study on T cells expressing NK-cell markers. Per that study: For TCR beta, cDNA was produced by 5'RACE template switching with UMIs. TCR beta repertoires came from sorted CD3+CD56+NKG2C+, CD3+CD56+NKG2C- and CD3+CD56-NKG2C+ T cells. Among the eight sequenced donors, seven tested HCMV-seropositive and one tested seronegative.

The chain recombines TRBV29-1 with TRBJ2-5, with D possibly TRBD1 on 5 matching bases. The specimen was CD4+ T cells sorted from PBMCs, collected approximately 12 days after vaccination. The sequence came from a man between 50 and 59 years old who received an inactivated influenza vaccine. The CDR3 bases are TGCAGCGTTGTTCTACGTAGGGGCTCCTCGGAGACCCAGTACTTC. Its translation is CSVVLRRGSSETQYF.